The rows below give T cell receptor beta chains drawn from one sample of a study of cytomegalovirus exposure and HLA in healthy donors. Clones were sequenced by immunoSEQ multiplex PCR, and TCRdb holds only the in-frame ones, with some missing. The data show some 140,000 clones, approximately 75% seen once. Sequenced input: PBMCs. Receptors were obtained from a man in his late teens or twenties in good health and CMV-seronegative. Both conserved end residues are part of each CDR3. The order of the fields is CDR3 DNA, CDR3 protein, V gene, J gene, D gene, clone size. The D gene is left open where the match is weak. For some rows the clone size is stated as once, few or many, or as a class when expanded; others skip it.

TGTGCCAGCAGCGCCGTCCCGGGACAGGTGAACACTGAAGCTTTCTTT	CASSAVPGQVNTEAFF	TRBV7-2	TRBJ1-1	TRBD1	-
TGTGCCAGCAGCCTGACTAGCGGGGGGGCCTACAATGAGCAGTTCTTC	CASSLTSGGAYNEQFF	TRBV7-2	TRBJ2-1	TRBD2	-
TGTGCCAGCAGCCAGCGGGGGACTGGGGCCAACGTCCTGACTTTC	CASSQRGTGANVLTF	TRBV14	TRBJ2-6	TRBD2	-
TGTGCCTGGACCCCTACGATCCAGGGGAGCAATCAGCCCCAGCATTTT	CAWTPTIQGSNQPQHF	TRBV30	TRBJ1-5	-	-
TGTGCCATCAGTGACAGGGAAGAGACCCAGTACTTC	CAISDREETQYF	TRBV10-3	TRBJ2-5	-	-
TGTGCCAGCAGTGAATCACAGATGAACACTGAAGCTTTCTTT	CASSESQMNTEAFF	TRBV2	TRBJ1-1	-	-
TGCGCCAGCAGTGCGGGGACAGGGGATGAAAAACTGTTTTTT	CASSAGTGDEKLFF	TRBV10-1	TRBJ1-4	TRBD1	-
TGTGCCAGCTCACCGGGACTCACTAATGAAAAACTGTTTTTT	CASSPGLTNEKLFF	TRBV18	TRBJ1-4	-	-
TGTGCCAGCAGCTTACTTGAAGAGACCCAGTACTTC	CASSLLEETQYF	TRBV7-9	TRBJ2-5	-	-
TGTGCCAGCAGCGAGGCGTCTGGAGGGGCTGGAAACACCATATATTTT	CASSEASGGAGNTIYF	TRBV2	TRBJ1-3	-	-
TGTGCCAGCAGCTTAATGGGGGGGAGCTCCTACAATGAGCAGTTCTTC	CASSLMGGSSYNEQFF	TRBV7-2	TRBJ2-1	TRBD2	-
TGTGCCAGCAGCCAAGTCCGGGACAGCTCCTACGAGCAGTACTTC	CASSQVRDSSYEQYF	TRBV5-4	TRBJ2-7	TRBD1	-
TGTGCCAGCAGCAAACTCGGGGATACTAATGAAAAACTGTTTTTT	CASSKLGDTNEKLFF	TRBV21-1	TRBJ1-4	-	few
TGTGCCAGCAGCTTAGCTCGGGGGGCGGGTTCACCCCTCCACTTT	CASSLARGAGSPLHF	TRBV7-2	TRBJ1-6	-	few
TGCGCCAGCAGCTTGGACAGGGGGCCAGGGTATAATTCACCCCTCCACTTT	CASSLDRGPGYNSPLHF	TRBV5-1	TRBJ1-6	TRBD1	-
TGTGCCAGCAGCCAAACCCCGGGACAGGGGTCCTACGAGCAGTACTTC	CASSQTPGQGSYEQYF	TRBV7-2	TRBJ2-7	TRBD1	-
TGTGCCAGCACTCGGGCCGGGGGGAATCAGCCCCAGCATTTT	CASTRAGGNQPQHF	TRBV27	TRBJ1-5	-	-
TGTGCCAGCAGTGACTCCACAGGGGGCCCTATTGGCACTGAAGCTTTCTTT	CASSDSTGGPIGTEAFF	TRBV6-4	TRBJ1-1	TRBD1	-
TGTGCCAGCAGTTTTAGAACAGCCTACAATGAGCAGTTCTTC	CASSFRTAYNEQFF	TRBV27	TRBJ2-1	-	-
TGTGCCACCAGCAGAGATCAGGTGTCTCGTGGCTACACCTTC	CATSRDQVSRGYTF	TRBV15	TRBJ1-2	-	-
TGTGCCAGCAGTTTAGTGTGGGGGCCCCAGCCCCAGCATTTT	CASSLVWGPQPQHF	TRBV27	TRBJ1-5	-	few
TGTGCCAGCAGCTCGCCTAGGGCGGGAGGCACAGATACGCAGTATTTT	CASSSPRAGGTDTQYF	TRBV11-2	TRBJ2-3	TRBD2	-
TGCAGCGTGGCTAGCGGGGGGGATCGTCGAGAGACCCAGTACTTC	CSVASGGDRRETQYF	TRBV29-1	TRBJ2-5	TRBD2	-
TGTGCCAGCAGCTCCACGACGGGGTTGGGAGGGACAGATACGCAGTATTTT	CASSSTTGLGGTDTQYF	TRBV7-9	TRBJ2-3	TRBD2	-
TGCGCCAGCAGCCAAGTAACAGGGGGCCATGGCTACACCTTC	CASSQVTGGHGYTF	TRBV4-1	TRBJ1-2	TRBD1	few
TGTGCCAGCTCACCAAAACTAGCGGGGGACACAGATACGCAGTATTTT	CASSPKLAGDTDTQYF	TRBV18	TRBJ2-3	TRBD2	-
TGCGCCAGCAGCCAAAAGACAGGGGACGGAAACACCATATATTTT	CASSQKTGDGNTIYF	TRBV5-1	TRBJ1-3	TRBD1	-
TGTGCCAGTAGTAGGAGCGGGGGGGCCGAAAATACGCAGTATTTT	CASSRSGGAENTQYF	TRBV19	TRBJ2-3	TRBD2	-
TGTGCCAGCAGTGACTGGCGGCAGGGGGCGACCACAGATACGCAGTATTTT	CASSDWRQGATTDTQYF	TRBV25-1	TRBJ2-3	TRBD1	few
TGTGCCAGCAGCCCAGGATGGGGACATACGAACACTGAAGCTTTCTTT	CASSPGWGHTNTEAFF	TRBV9	TRBJ1-1	-	-
TGTGCCAGCAGTTTTCGAACAGCGGACTATGGCTACACCTTC	CASSFRTADYGYTF	TRBV6-5	TRBJ1-2	-	-
TGCGCCAGCAGCCAAGATTCGGGCGGGGCGACGGGCGGGGAGCTGTTTTTT	CASSQDSGGATGGELFF	TRBV4-3	TRBJ2-2	-	-
TGCGCCAGCAGCTTGGGCCTACAGGGGCTAGGAGGAAACACCATATATTTT	CASSLGLQGLGGNTIYF	TRBV5-1	TRBJ1-3	TRBD1	-
TGTGCCAGCAGTATATCCGGGACAGGGAAGTTCTTC	CASSISGTGKFF	TRBV6-1	TRBJ2-1	TRBD1	few
TGTGCCAGCAGTAAGACAGGGGGCTATGGCTACACCTTC	CASSKTGGYGYTF	TRBV28	TRBJ1-2	TRBD1	few
TGTGCTAGTGGGCCCGGGACAGCTAACAATGAGCAGTTCTTC	CASGPGTANNEQFF	TRBV12-5	TRBJ2-1	TRBD1	-
TGTGCCAGCAGTCAGCCCGGGGGGGCAGTACACAATGAGCAGTTCTTC	CASSQPGGAVHNEQFF	TRBV6-6	TRBJ2-1	TRBD2	-
TGTGCCAGTACCATGGGGACAGGGATCGACGAGCAGTACTTC	CASTMGTGIDEQYF	TRBV19	TRBJ2-7	TRBD1	-
TGTGCCTCGAGGACTAGCGGGGGGTACGATGAGCAGTTCTTC	CASRTSGGYDEQFF	TRBV7-2	TRBJ2-1	TRBD2	-
TGTGCCAGCAGTTCACAACCCGGGACAGGGGTCGGAAAACTGTTTTTT	CASSSQPGTGVGKLFF	TRBV7-6	TRBJ1-4	TRBD1	-
TGTGCCAGCAGCGACTATACCTGGGGACAGGGGGCAAAAGGCTACACCTTC	CASSDYTWGQGAKGYTF	TRBV5-4	TRBJ1-2	TRBD1	-
TGCGCCAGCAGCTCCCCCTCTGGCAATTCACCCCTCCACTTT	CASSSPSGNSPLHF	TRBV5-1	TRBJ1-6	-	-
TGCGCCAGCAGCCAAGGTATCTTAAGTCGGAGCTCTGGAAACACCATATATTTT	CASSQGILSRSSGNTIYF	TRBV4-1	TRBJ1-3	-	-
TGTGCCAGCAGCTACCAGGGACTAGCGGGGGGGGCAGATACGCAGTATTTT	CASSYQGLAGGADTQYF	TRBV5-6	TRBJ2-3	TRBD2	-
TGTGCCAGCAGCTTGGAAGGGGTCAATGAAAAACTGTTTTTT	CASSLEGVNEKLFF	TRBV5-5	TRBJ1-4	-	-
TGCGCCAGCAGCGGGCGGACAGGGGGCGAAGAGACCCAGTACTTC	CASSGRTGGEETQYF	TRBV5-1	TRBJ2-5	TRBD1	-
TGTGCCACCAGCAGAGTGGCTAGCGGGGACCCTACTTGGAATGAGCAGTTCTTC	CATSRVASGDPTWNEQFF	TRBV15	TRBJ2-1	TRBD2	-
TGCGCCAGCAGCTTGGGTCTTGGCGGGGACTCCTACAATGAGCAGTTCTTC	CASSLGLGGDSYNEQFF	TRBV5-1	TRBJ2-1	-	-
TGTGCCAGCAGTGTGGGAAGCGGGGGGGCGAGAGATACGCAGTATTTT	CASSVGSGGARDTQYF	TRBV25-1	TRBJ2-3	TRBD2	-
TGTGCCAGCAGTGAGGGCAGGGACAACAGTCAGTACTTC	CASSEGRDNSQYF	TRBV2	TRBJ2-4	-	-
TGTGCCAGCAGACCCAGCGTCAGAAATGAGCAGTTCTTC	CASRPSVRNEQFF	TRBV28	TRBJ2-1	-	-
TGTGCCAGCAGCTTTCCCGGACAGGACTCCTACGAGCAGTACTTC	CASSFPGQDSYEQYF	TRBV5-8	TRBJ2-7	TRBD1	-
TGTGCCAGCAGTACCCTGGACAGTGGCGAAGGCTACACCTTC	CASSTLDSGEGYTF	TRBV28	TRBJ1-2	-	-
TGTGCCAGCAGCTTAGATAGCGGCGGTGGATCCAACGGCCTGACTTTC	CASSLDSGGGSNGLTF	TRBV7-9	TRBJ2-6	-	-